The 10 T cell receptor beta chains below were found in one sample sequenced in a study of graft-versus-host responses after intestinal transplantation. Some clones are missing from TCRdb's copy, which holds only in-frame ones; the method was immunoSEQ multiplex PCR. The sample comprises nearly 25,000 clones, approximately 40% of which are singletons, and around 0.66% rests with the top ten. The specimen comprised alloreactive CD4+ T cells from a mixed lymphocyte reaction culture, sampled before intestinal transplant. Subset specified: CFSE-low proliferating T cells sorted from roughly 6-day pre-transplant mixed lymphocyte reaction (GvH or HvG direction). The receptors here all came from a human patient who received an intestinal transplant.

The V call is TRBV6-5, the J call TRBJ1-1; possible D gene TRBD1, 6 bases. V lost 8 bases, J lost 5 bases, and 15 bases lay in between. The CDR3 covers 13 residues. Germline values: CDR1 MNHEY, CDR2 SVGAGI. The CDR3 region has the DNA TGTGCCAGCGGGGGATGGGGGCGAACTGAAGCTTTCTTT. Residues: CASGGWGRTEAFF.

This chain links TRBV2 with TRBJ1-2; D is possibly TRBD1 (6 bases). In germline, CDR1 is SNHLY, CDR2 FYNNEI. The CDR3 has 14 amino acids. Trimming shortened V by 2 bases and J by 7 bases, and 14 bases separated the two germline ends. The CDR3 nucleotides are TGTGCCAGCAGTGAAACTCCCCGGACAGCTGGCTACACCTTC. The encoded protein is CASSETPRTAGYTF.

This CDR3 is CASSSTGNYGYTF. The CDR3 coding sequence is TGTGCCAGCAGCTCAACGGGAAACTATGGCTACACCTTC. This sequence joins TRBV6-5 and TRBJ1-2; the D is unclear. Germline V lookup: CDR1 MNHEY, CDR2 SVGAGI. Trimming took off 6 bases at V and 2 bases at J, with 10 bases between the two ends. The CDR3 has 13 amino acids.

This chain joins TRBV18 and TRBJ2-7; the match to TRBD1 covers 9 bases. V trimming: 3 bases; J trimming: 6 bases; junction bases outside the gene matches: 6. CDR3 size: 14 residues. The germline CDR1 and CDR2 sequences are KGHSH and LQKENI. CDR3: CASSPATGGSEQYF. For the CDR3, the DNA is TGTGCCAGCTCACCTGCCACAGGGGGCAGCGAGCAGTACTTC.

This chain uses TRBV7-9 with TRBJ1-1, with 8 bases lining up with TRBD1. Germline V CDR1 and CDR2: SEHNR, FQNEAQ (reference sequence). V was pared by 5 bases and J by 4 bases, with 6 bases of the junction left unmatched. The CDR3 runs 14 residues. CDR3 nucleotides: TGTGCCAGCAGCAAAGGACAGGGCTTCACTGAAGCTTTCTTT. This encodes CASSKGQGFTEAFF.

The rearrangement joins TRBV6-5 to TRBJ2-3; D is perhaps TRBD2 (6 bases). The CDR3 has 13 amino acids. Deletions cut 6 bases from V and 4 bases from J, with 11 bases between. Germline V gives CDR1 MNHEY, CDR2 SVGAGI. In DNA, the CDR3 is TGTGCCAGCAGACCCTCGGGGGCAGATACGCAGTATTTT. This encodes CASRPSGADTQYF.

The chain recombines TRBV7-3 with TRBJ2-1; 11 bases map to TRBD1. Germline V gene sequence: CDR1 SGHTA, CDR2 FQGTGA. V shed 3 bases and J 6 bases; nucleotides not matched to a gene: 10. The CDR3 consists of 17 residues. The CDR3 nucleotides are TGTGCCAGCAGCTTGACTTACGGGACAGGGGGATCCAATGAGCAGTTCTTC. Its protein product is CASSLTYGTGGSNEQFF. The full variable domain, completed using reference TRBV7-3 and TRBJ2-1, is GAGVSQTPSNKVTEKGKYVELRCDPISGHTALYWYRQSLGQGPEFLIYFQGTGAADDSGLPNDRFFAVRPEGSVSTLKIQRTERGDSAVYLCASSLTYGTGGSNEQFFGPGTRLTVL.

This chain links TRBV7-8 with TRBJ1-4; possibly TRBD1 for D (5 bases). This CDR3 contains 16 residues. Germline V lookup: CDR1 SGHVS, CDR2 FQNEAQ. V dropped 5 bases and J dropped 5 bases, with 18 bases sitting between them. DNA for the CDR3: TGTGCCAGCAGCCTAGGTTGGGGCAGGGAAAATGAAAAACTGTTTTTT. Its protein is CASSLGWGRENEKLFF.

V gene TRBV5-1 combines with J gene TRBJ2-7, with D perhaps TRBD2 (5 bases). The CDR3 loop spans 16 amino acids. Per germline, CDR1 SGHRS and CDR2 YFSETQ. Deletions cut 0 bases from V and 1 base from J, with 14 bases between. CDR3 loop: CASSLAPNRGSYEQYF. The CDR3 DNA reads TGCGCCAGCAGCTTGGCACCGAATAGAGGGTCCTACGAGCAGTACTTC.

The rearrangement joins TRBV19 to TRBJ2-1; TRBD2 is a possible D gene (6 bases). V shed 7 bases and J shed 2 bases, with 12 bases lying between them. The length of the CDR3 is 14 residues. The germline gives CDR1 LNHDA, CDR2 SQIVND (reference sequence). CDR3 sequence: CASNRGLAYNEQFF. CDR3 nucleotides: TGTGCCAGTAATCGGGGGTTAGCCTACAATGAGCAGTTCTTC.